These T cell receptor beta chains were read from a single sample in a study of vaccination effects on CD4 cells after COVID-19. These receptors' targets are unknown. Assay: immunoSEQ multiplex PCR; the TCRdb copy retains only in-frame clones and omits some. Of 65,000 or so clones in the sample, 65% to 85% are singletons; the top ten hold around 2.8%. The specimen was CD4+ T cells from PBMCs cultured with HCoV-NL63 spike peptides, collected before COVID-19 vaccination. The receptors were gathered from a human donor who received a COVID-19 vaccine. CDR3s include the opening cysteine and the closing phenylalanine or tryptophan. The D gene is left open where the match is weak. Clone size, where shown, is once, few, many, or a class for clones that have expanded.

CASSPLDANEKLFF	TGTGCCAGCTCACCATTAGACGCTAATGAAAAACTGTTTTTT	NA	TRBV18	TRBJ1-4	NA
CASSVRAGANTDTQYF	TGTGCCAGCAGCGTCAGAGCGGGGGCGAACACAGATACGCAGTATTTT	TRBD2	TRBV9	TRBJ2-3	NA
CASSLGQGGYNEQFF	TGTGCCAGCAGTTTAGGACAGGGGGGATACAATGAGCAGTTCTTC	TRBD1	TRBV2	TRBJ2-1	NA
CASSPGGAGKNIQYF	TGTGCCAGCAGCCCAGGGGGCGCGGGCAAAAACATTCAGTACTTC	TRBD1	TRBV3-1/TRBV3-2	TRBJ2-4	NA
CSVRTRQLAFF	TGCAGTGTTCGGACACGGCAGTTGGCTTTCTTT	NA	TRBV20-1	TRBJ1-1	NA
CASSLTETQYF	TGTGCCAGCAGCTTGACAGAGACCCAGTACTTC	NA	TRBV5-6	TRBJ2-5	few
CASRTFDRGQGYTF	TGTGCCAGCAGAACTTTTGACAGGGGGCAAGGCTACACCTTC	TRBD1	TRBV28	TRBJ1-2	NA
CASKKVAGGSSYNEQFF	TGTGCCAGCAAAAAGGTCGCGGGGGGCAGCTCCTACAATGAGCAGTTCTTC	TRBD2	TRBV6-4	TRBJ2-1	NA
CASSQVRLTGGYTF	TGCGCCAGCAGCCAAGTAAGACTCACCGGGGGCTACACCTTC	NA	TRBV4-3	TRBJ1-2	NA
CASSYSRGQGAGGYTF	TGTGCCAGCAGTTACTCGAGAGGGCAGGGGGCAGGGGGCTACACCTTC	TRBD1	TRBV6-5	TRBJ1-2	NA
CASSGPTDTQYF	TGCGCCAGCAGTGGCCCCACAGATACGCAGTATTTT	NA	TRBV10-2	TRBJ2-3	NA
CATGAPGLAYNEQFF	TGTGCCACCGGGGCTCCGGGACTAGCTTACAATGAGCAGTTCTTC	TRBD2	TRBV24-1	TRBJ2-1	once
CASSYSAHTEAFF	TGTGCCAGCAGTTACTCGGCGCACACTGAAGCTTTCTTT	NA	TRBV6-6	TRBJ1-1	NA
CASSDHRATNEKLFF	TGCGCCAGCAGTGACCACAGGGCAACTAATGAAAAACTGTTTTTT	NA	TRBV10-1	TRBJ1-4	NA
CASSIGGEETQYF	TGTGCCAGTAGTATCGGCGGGGAAGAGACCCAGTACTTC	NA	TRBV19	TRBJ2-5	once
CASSGDREGQPQHF	TGTGCCAGCAGCGGTGACAGGGAAGGTCAGCCCCAGCATTTT	TRBD1	TRBV2	TRBJ1-5	NA
CASSETSGGSFTQYF	TGCGCCAGCAGCGAGACTAGCGGGGGCTCCTTTACGCAGTATTTT	TRBD2	TRBV10-1	TRBJ2-3	NA
CASSYRASGNQPQHF	TGTGCCAGCAGCTACAGGGCGAGTGGCAATCAGCCCCAGCATTTT	NA	TRBV6-6	TRBJ1-5	few
CATSDLGDEQFF	TGTGCCACCAGTGATTTAGGCGATGAGCAGTTCTTC	NA	TRBV24-1	TRBJ2-1	NA
CASGLSEGARDEAFF	TGTGCTAGTGGTTTGTCTGAGGGGGCGCGGGATGAAGCTTTCTTT	TRBD1	TRBV12-5	TRBJ1-1	NA
CASSPLEGASDTQYF	TGCGCCAGCAGCCCCTTGGAGGGGGCGTCAGATACGCAGTATTTT	NA	TRBV5-1	TRBJ2-3	NA
CAWSVLDSPETQYF	TGTGCCTGGAGTGTACTGGACAGTCCAGAGACCCAGTACTTC	NA	TRBV30	TRBJ2-5	NA
CASSVGVRGGSTDTQYF	TGTGCCAGCAGCGTAGGGGTGCGGGGCGGGAGCACAGATACGCAGTATTTT	NA	TRBV9	TRBJ2-3	NA
CASGGKPQHF	TGTGCTAGTGGGGGAAAGCCCCAGCATTTT	NA	TRBV12-5	TRBJ1-5	NA
CASSGGGTSVLDEQFF	TGTGCCAGCAGCGGGGGAGGGACTAGCGTCTTAGATGAGCAGTTCTTC	TRBD2	TRBV7-2	TRBJ2-1	NA
CASSLASGTDTQYF	TGTGCCAGCAGCTTGGCTAGCGGCACAGATACGCAGTATTTT	NA	TRBV5-4	TRBJ2-3	NA
CAGSTETGQPQHF	TGTGCCGGATCGACGGAAACCGGTCAGCCCCAGCATTTT	NA	TRBV2	TRBJ1-5	NA
CASSAGQGHTEAFF	TGTGCCAGCTCAGCCGGACAGGGGCACACTGAAGCTTTCTTT	TRBD1	TRBV18	TRBJ1-1	NA
CASSPLESSGANVLTF	TGTGCCAGCTCACCACTTGAGAGCTCTGGGGCCAACGTCCTGACTTTC	NA	TRBV18	TRBJ2-6	NA